This record looks at one TCR beta chain sequence and its context. Its matching antigen is unknown. Each TRB amplification used roughly 240-550 ng of genomic DNA from blood. Multiplex PCR with BIOMED2 TRB-A/B primer pools amplified TRB rearrangements. A single record per CDR3 protein comes from TCRdb applying MiXCR to the multiplex PCR reads. The repertoire holds approximately 6,700 distinct CDR3 sequences, with 31% as singletons. The data are from a study of T and B cells in COVID-19 patients. Study-wide findings and caveats: Clonality of TRB repertoires was high in active COVID-19; recovery brought above-healthy diversity and richness.

The CDR3 spans 12 residues. CDR1 KGHSH and CDR2 LQKENI come from the germline V gene. Trimming cost V 2 bases and J 6 bases, with 7 bases left between them. This receptor was obtained from a human donor with active COVID-19. The sequenced material came from blood. The genes are TRBV18 and TRBJ1-2; D uncertain. The CDR3 sequence: CASSPGPDGYTF. Here the CDR3 DNA reads TGTGCCAGCTCACCAGGCCCCGATGGCTACACCTTC.